What follows is one TCR beta chain and its context. The target of this receptor is not known. The input lacks base qualities; no much larger clone sits a single base away. Within the sample, other DNA sequences also encode this same CDR3. In total, approximately 700 healthy bone marrow donors made up the cohort. At the time of sampling, all cohort members were nominally healthy, though unrecorded immune exposures were likely present. The donor was CMV seronegative and belonged to the group of 352 seronegative cohort members. A peripheral blood sample was provided by each donor, and peripheral blood mononuclear cells were used for TCR beta sequencing. Genomic DNA extraction from the blood cell samples was performed with the Qiagen DNeasy Blood Extraction Kit. V is cut by 3 bases and J by 5 bases, and the space between the germline ends is 19 bases. The CDR3 sequence holds 16 residues, the cysteine and phenylalanine included. Here the CDR3 DNA is all that survives: 48 bases in frame from base 1. In the germline V gene, CDR1 corresponds to MNHEY and CDR2 to SVGAGI.

These data belong to a study of cytomegalovirus exposure and HLA in healthy donors (dated by TCRdb to about 2017). Concerning the study at large: In an earlier analysis of several hundred of the donors, 276 Gb of sequence data and about 110 million unique TCR beta sequences from 150 million to 200 million T cells were reported. Across approximately 400 genotyped donors of the cohort, an average of roughly 250,000 unique TCR beta nucleotide sequences per donor were sequenced, and roughly 20% of those sequences were non-productive. A separate validation cohort of about 110 different subjects was used in addition to the 666-subject first cohort. An earlier analysis of 500 to 650 of the donors applied high-throughput TCR beta sequencing to assess whether each TCR beta V gene segment acted as functional or pseudogenic. Typing coverage varied by locus: about 620-630 donors for A, B, C, DRB1 and DQB1; more than 500 for DQA1; nearly 610 for DPA1; around 450 for DPB1. Both class I and class II loci were covered by HLA typing, at four-digit resolution. The T cell repertoires of 670 or so subjects were profiled by immunosequencing and related to cytomegalovirus serostatus. The study combined high-throughput TCR immunosequencing, statistical association of individual TCRs with disease status, and machine learning to predict cytomegalovirus infection status. All discovery cohort repertoires had been generated on a single sequencing platform. Of the roughly 400 genotyped donors, about 80% fell in the genetic ancestry cluster associated with self-reported Caucasian donors. An early release covering roughly 600 HLA-typed donors comprised 250 to 350 gigabases of sequencing data and approximately 85 million unique TCR sequences. Donor age, sex, ethnicity and CMV serostatus were compiled alongside the repertoire data. The study aimed to test whether cataloging public T cell receptors could reveal signatures of past pathogen exposure. A later analysis re-analyzed previously published TCR beta repertoires from approximately 700 donors and added high-resolution HLA genotyping to study TCR occurrence patterns. Roughly 5 DR-DQ haplotypes were handled as single units for association and clustering, since linkage in the cohort was strong. The later analysis used no new phenotypic data to find candidate immune exposures, relying instead on TCR beta sequences and their occurrence across donors. Genome-wide SNP genotypes for about three fifths of the roughly 670 donors were used in a later genetic analysis, which treated that subset as a discovery cohort.

What the authors observed across the whole study: In a later analysis, HLA-associated TCR beta chains showed more clonal expansion and lower generation probabilities than non-associated chains that were equally common. The classifier was reported to diagnose cytomegalovirus status with high specificity and sensitivity in both the original and validation cohorts. The study gave a list of some 150 TCR beta chains associated with cytomegalovirus. According to the authors, the approach could potentially be generalized to other disease states and immunological phenotypes. Because counts were too low, about 15 rarely observed V segments, including chromosome 9 orphons, were left out of the earlier analysis of 500 to 650 of the donors. Broadly in line with IMGT annotations, most TCR beta V segments showed up in productive rearrangements about 87% or about 30% of the time in an earlier analysis of 450 to 750 of the donors. A later analysis found that most CMV-associated TCR beta chains appeared HLA-restricted, with HLA associations seemingly driven largely by CMV exposure. The cohort was sequenced for TCR beta chains only, and without alpha or paired-chain data the features that could be detected were limited. Most TCR sequences were seen in very few donors, while some public TCRs were found in many individuals. In a later analysis, TCR association rates were found to vary across HLA loci, with the most associated TCRs seen for DRB1 alleles and the fewest for HLA-C alleles. An association between a missense DCLRE1C variant and V-gene and J-gene trimming of TCR beta chains was found in a later genetic analysis and replicated in an independent cohort. Correlated functional status among segregating V segments might reflect linkage disequilibrium, but an unknown experimental factor could not be ruled out. The presence/absence analyses assumed that sequencing depth was roughly uniform across donors, and that assumption may not be true. A later genetic analysis reported fewer N-insertions in productive TCRs among donors in an Asian-associated ancestry cluster than the roughly 720-donor mean. The 87-base-pair reads could not distinguish some IMGT-functional V segments, including TRBV6-2 and TRBV6-3, so those segments were excluded. Because some donors lacked HLA typing at each locus, the association tests relied only on the typed subset. A further reported finding was that TCR beta sequences accurately predicted the HLA-A and HLA-B alleles for most subjects in the first cohort. According to a later analysis, parvovirus B19, influenza, CMV and Epstein-Barr virus appeared linked to several top co-occurrence clusters. For the cohort, immune exposure information was limited to CMV serostatus. A cluster of highly shared sequence variants was judged likely to represent a technical artifact of the sequencing pipeline. In vitro tests confirmed that a few of the cytomegalovirus-associated TCR beta chains recognize cytomegalovirus antigens. Specific HLA alleles were associated with around 18,000 TCR beta sequences at a false discovery rate of 0.05 in a later analysis. Strong co-occurrence of HLA alleles, especially DR and DQ, made assigning TCR associations to individual alleles difficult.

Library generation was performed with the immunoSEQ multiplex PCR assay. For the multiplex PCR, a mixture combining 60 forward primers for TCR Vbeta segments and 13 reverse primers for TCR Jbeta segments was used. The CDR3 region of rearranged TCR beta genes was amplified from genomic DNA by a multiplex PCR assay. Amplified TCR beta libraries were sequenced as 87-base-pair reads on the Illumina HiSeq System. The study's processing was this. A later analysis counted 65 million to 90 million unique TCR beta chains across the 700 or so repertoires, and around 9.9 million of these chains were shared by at least two donors. Raw reads were error-corrected and collapsed into unique sequences by a nearest-neighbor algorithm in which closely related sequences were merged to remove PCR and sequencing errors. To assign V, D and J gene segments, CDR3 sequences were aligned to IMGT reference sequences. Each retained sequence needed at least a six-nucleotide match to both a V gene segment and a J gene segment. Rearrangements were called productive when the CDR3 lacked stop codons and stayed in frame with V and J; all others were non-productive. CDR3 was defined according to IMGT convention as the region running from the second conserved V-encoded cysteine to the conserved J-encoded phenylalanine. The earlier analysis of approximately 500 of the donors excluded sequences that lacked an unambiguous match to a single V gene segment. In an earlier analysis of 500 to 750 of the donors, V segments were called functional above 56.7% productive rearrangements and were called segregating when the between-donor standard deviation exceeded 5%. To diagnose cytomegalovirus status from the catalog of TCR beta chain sequences, a statistical classification framework was built. In a later analysis, V and J genes were assigned by comparing TCR nucleotide sequences against IMGT/GENE-DB human TR gene sequences. A later analysis assigned CDR3 sequences and most-parsimonious VDJ recombination scenarios with the TCRdist pipeline. In a later analysis, each TCR beta chain was defined by its CDR3 amino acid sequence together with its V-gene family, and reads lacking a unique V-gene family were excluded. In a later analysis, 500 to 700 highly shared, low-generation-probability nucleotide sequences were removed to address suspected cross-contamination and a sequencing artifact. In a later analysis, a clonal expansion index was calculated for each public chain from normalized within-repertoire ranks of inferred template counts. In a later analysis, generation probabilities were computed with a VDJ recombination model fitted to out-of-frame rearrangements, and the resulting probabilities were checked against IGoR. Hypergeometric tests were used in a later analysis to score TCR-TCR, TCR-HLA and TCR-CMV co-occurrence, with a repertoire-size bias correction applied to the TCR pairs. A later analysis estimated false discovery rates by permuting HLA or CMV assignments 20 times. A later analysis grouped co-occurring TCRs with DBSCAN, adding TCRdist sequence similarity when clustering within HLA-allele-positive subsets. Repertoires with fewer than 30,000 or more than 120,000 public chains were left out of co-occurrence clustering, as were five repertoires with anomalous nucleotide sharing. This is the immuneACCESS table as TCRdb keeps it, with only in-frame sequences that have V and J called. A part of the clones is gone; compared with another copy, unresolved V genes explain less than half, and the rest is unexplained. V, J and clone size are those of that table, while D and trimming were read from the DNA. In this sample the table shows over 70,000 clones, roughly 80% of which occur a single time. Around 1.5% of the sample comes from the top ten.

Sample: PBMCs. The sequence was collected from a male donor in good health and CMV-seronegative. The chain links TRBV6-5 with TRBJ2-5; possibly the D gene is TRBD2, per 5 matching bases. The CDR3 protein sequence reads: CASSYHPRGGSETQYF. DNA sequence: TGTGCCAGCAGTTATCACCCCCGAGGAGGATCGGAGACCCAGTACTTC.